This entry concerns a single T cell receptor beta chain. Its cognate antigen is unknown. The CDR3 extends over 17 amino acids. With 4 bases clipped from V and 7 bases from J, the junction kept 8 bases outside the gene matches. Germline V gives CDR1 KGHDR, CDR2 SFDVKD. Researchers reported that TCR beta cDNA libraries carried unique molecular identifiers. TCRdb re-called the PCR reads with MiXCR, one entry per CDR3 protein. The sample carries a few hundred thousand distinct CDR3 sequences, roughly 46% recorded once. The data were taken from a study of post-analysis software for immune sequencing data. Study details: Relapsing-remitting, secondary progressive and progressive-relapsing multiple sclerosis courses were included. Study-wide results and caveats: Batch-mates among the samples co-clustered strongly by F measure. Included in a set of five TRBV segments more frequent in patients than controls were TRBV5-6, TRBV5-1 and TRBV20-1.

Sequencing input: blood. The receptor comes from a girl aged 5-17 years with multiple sclerosis. This sequence joins TRBV24-1 and TRBJ2-1; 14 positions match TRBD2. This chain's CDR3 is CATSEWGLAGAMNEQFF. CDR3 in DNA: TGTGCCACCAGTGAGTGGGGACTAGCGGGAGCAATGAATGAGCAGTTCTTC.